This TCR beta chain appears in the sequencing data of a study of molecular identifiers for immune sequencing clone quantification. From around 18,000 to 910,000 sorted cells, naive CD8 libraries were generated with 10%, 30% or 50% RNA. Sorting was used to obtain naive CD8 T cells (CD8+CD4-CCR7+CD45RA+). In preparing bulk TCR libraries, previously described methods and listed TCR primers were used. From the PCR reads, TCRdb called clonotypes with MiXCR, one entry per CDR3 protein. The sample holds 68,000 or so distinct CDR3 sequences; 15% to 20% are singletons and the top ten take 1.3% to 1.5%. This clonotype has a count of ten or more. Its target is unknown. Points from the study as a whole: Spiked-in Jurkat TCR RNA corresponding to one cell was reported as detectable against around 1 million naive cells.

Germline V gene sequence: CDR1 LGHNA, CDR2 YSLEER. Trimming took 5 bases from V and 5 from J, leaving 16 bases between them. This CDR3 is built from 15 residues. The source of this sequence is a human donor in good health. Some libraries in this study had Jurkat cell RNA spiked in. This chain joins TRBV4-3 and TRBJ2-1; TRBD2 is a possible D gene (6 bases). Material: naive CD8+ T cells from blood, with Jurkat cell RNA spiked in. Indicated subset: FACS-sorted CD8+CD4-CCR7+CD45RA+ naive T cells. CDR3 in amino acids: CASSWSAGNNNEQFF. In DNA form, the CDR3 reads TGCGCCAGCAGCTGGTCAGCGGGTAATAACAATGAGCAGTTCTTC.